Detailed here is one T cell receptor (beta chain). Its antigen remains unknown. These data originate in a study of long-term antiretroviral therapy in people with HIV. Study-level findings and limits: Dominance of pre-ART expanded clones persisted, fluctuating and often declining after ART. Blood dating 2004 to 2017 may reflect older ART regimens. Narrower CDR3 length ranges marked HIV repertoires relative to controls.

Participants living with HIV all received treatment in the United States. The V end lost 1 base, the J end lost 0 bases, and 12 bases lay between the germline ends. CDR3 length: 16 amino acids. Germline V CDR1 and CDR2: LGHNA, YSLEER. At the survey level, the v3.0 immunoSEQ assay was run. The assay was immunoSEQ multiplex PCR, and TCRdb's table has in-frame clones only and misses some. This sample carries about 25,000 clones, 75% to 85% of them seen once, and the ten largest clones take 11% to 15%. The chain joins TRBV4-3 to TRBJ1-1; D might be TRBD1 (6 bases). The specimen comprised unsorted PBMCs, sampled 2.9 years after starting antiretroviral therapy. The TCR sequence derives from a man in his fifties or sixties with HIV. The CDR3 nucleotides read TGCGCCAGCAGCCAAGTGGGGGGGCGGGTGAACACTGAAGCTTTCTTT. This encodes CASSQVGGRVNTEAFF.